This T cell receptor (beta chain) originates from a study of blood T cell repertoires in COVID-19. Study-wide context: The United States, Italy and Spain were the sources of the acute and convalescent COVID-19 samples. In each case, the material was cDNA or gDNA derived from T cells, B-cell-depleted T cells, or PBMCs.

From germline, CDR1 is GTSNPN and CDR2 SVGIG (reference sequence). Trimming took 0 bases from V and 4 from J, leaving 9 bases between them. This CDR3 spans 13 amino acids. Under the authors' procedure: Amplification of reference gene primers was used by the study to estimate nucleated cell counts. The method was immunoSEQ multiplex PCR; TCRdb's version includes in-frame clones alone and lacks a portion of them. V and J calls and clone size are copied from that table; D and trimming were computed from the DNA. Seen here are 90,000 or so clones, roughly 80% observed once, and the top ten hold about 23%.

The material sequenced was peripheral blood. The chain joins TRBV30 to TRBJ2-5, with D possibly TRBD2 on 6 matching bases. The receptor was isolated from a man at least 80 years old with active or convalescent COVID-19. CDR3 in amino acids: CAWSVKGGETQYF. For the CDR3, the DNA is TGTGCCTGGAGTGTCAAGGGAGGAGAGACCCAGTACTTC.